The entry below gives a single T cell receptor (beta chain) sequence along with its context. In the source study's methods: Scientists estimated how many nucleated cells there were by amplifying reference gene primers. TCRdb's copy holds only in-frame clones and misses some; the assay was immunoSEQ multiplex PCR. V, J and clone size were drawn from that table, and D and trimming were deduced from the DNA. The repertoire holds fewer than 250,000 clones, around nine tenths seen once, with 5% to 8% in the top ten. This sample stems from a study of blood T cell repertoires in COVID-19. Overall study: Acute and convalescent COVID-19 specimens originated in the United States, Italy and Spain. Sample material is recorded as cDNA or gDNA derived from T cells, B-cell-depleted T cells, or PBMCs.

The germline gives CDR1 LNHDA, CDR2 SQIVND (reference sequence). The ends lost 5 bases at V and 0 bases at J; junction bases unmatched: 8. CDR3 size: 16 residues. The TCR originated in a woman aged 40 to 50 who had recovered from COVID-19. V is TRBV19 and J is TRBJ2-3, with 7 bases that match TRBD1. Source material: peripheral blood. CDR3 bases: TGTGCCAGTAGTTCATACAGGGGTGACAGCACAGATACGCAGTATTTT. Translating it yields CASSSYRGDSTDTQYF.